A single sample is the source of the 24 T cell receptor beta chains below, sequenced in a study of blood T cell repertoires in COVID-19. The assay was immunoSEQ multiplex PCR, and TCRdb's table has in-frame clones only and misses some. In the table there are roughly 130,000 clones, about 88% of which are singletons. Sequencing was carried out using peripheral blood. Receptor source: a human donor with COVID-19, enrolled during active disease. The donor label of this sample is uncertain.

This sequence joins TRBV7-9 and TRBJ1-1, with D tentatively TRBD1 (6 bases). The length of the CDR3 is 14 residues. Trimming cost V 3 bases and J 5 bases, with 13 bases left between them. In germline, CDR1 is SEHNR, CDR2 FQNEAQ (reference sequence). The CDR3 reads CASSLAQGWTEAFF. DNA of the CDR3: TGTGCCAGCAGCTTGGCACAGGGATGGACTGAAGCTTTCTTT. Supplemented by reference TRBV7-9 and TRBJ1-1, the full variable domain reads DTGVSQNPRHKITKRGQNVTFRCDPISEHNRLYWYRQTLGQGPEFLTYFQNEAQLEKSRLLSDRFSAERPKGSFSTLEIQRTEQGDSAMYLCASSLAQGWTEAFFGQGTRLTVV.

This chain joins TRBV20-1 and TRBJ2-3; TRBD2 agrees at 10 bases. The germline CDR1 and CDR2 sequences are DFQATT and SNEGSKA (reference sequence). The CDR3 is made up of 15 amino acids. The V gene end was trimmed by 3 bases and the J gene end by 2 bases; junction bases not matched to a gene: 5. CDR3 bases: TGCAGTGCTAGTGATAGCGGGGGGACCACAGATACGCAGTATTTT. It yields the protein CSASDSGGTTDTQYF.

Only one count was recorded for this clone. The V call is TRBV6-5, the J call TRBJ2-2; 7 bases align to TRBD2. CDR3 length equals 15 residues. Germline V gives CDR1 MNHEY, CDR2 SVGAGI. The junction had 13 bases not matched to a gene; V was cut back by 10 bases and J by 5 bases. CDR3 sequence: CATRRAGDRTGELFF. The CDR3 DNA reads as TGTGCCACCAGGAGGGCGGGGGATAGGACCGGGGAGCTGTTTTTT.

Written as DNA, the CDR3 is TGTGCCACCAGCAGAGACGCCGCAACAGCGGGTAGCACAGATACGCAGTATTTT. Its protein product is CATSRDAATAGSTDTQYF. The chain joins TRBV15 to TRBJ2-3, with D possibly TRBD2 on 6 matching bases. CDR3 size: 18 residues. The V end lost 0 bases, the J end lost 0 bases, and 16 bases lay between the germline ends. Germline-derived CDR1 and CDR2 are LNHNV and YYDKDF (reference sequence).

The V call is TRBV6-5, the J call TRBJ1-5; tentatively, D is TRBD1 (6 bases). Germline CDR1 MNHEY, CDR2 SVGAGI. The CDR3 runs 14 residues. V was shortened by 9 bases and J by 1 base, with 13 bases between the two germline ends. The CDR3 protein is CASGRGASNQPQHF. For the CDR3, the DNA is TGTGCCAGTGGGAGGGGGGCGAGCAATCAGCCCCAGCATTTT.

The CDR3 nucleotides are TGTGCCAGCAGCGTAGCAGGGTCGGGCTCAGGCACAGATACGCAGTATTTT. Its protein product is CASSVAGSGSGTDTQYF. This chain joins TRBV9 and TRBJ2-3; weak D call: TRBD1 (5 bases). Germline CDR1 SGDLS, CDR2 YYNGEE. This CDR3 region has 17 residues. V was cut by 0 bases and J by 1 base, with 15 bases left in between.

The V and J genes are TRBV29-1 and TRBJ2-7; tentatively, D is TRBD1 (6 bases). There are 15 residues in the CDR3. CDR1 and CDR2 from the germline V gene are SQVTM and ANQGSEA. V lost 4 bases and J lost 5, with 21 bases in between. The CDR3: CSVAVRGAMLNEQYF. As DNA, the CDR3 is TGCAGCGTTGCAGTCAGGGGCGCGATGTTAAACGAGCAGTACTTC.

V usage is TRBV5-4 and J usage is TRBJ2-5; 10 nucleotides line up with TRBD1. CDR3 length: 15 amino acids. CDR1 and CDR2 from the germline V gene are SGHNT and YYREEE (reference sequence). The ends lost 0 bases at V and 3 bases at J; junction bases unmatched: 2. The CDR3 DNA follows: TGTGCCAGCAGCTTGGCGACAGGGGGCGAAGAGACCCAGTACTTC. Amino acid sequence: CASSLATGGEETQYF.

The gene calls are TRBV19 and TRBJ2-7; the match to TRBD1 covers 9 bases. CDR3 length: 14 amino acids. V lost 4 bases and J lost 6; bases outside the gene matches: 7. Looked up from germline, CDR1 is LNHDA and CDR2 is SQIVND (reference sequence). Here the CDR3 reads CASSTAGTGFEQYF. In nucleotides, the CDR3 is TGTGCCAGTAGTACAGCGGGGACAGGGTTCGAGCAGTACTTC. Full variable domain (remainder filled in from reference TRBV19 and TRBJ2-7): DGGITQSPKYLFRKEGQNVTLSCEQNLNHDAMYWYRQDPGQGLRLIYYSQIVNDFQKGDIAEGYSVSREKKESFPLTVTSAQKNPTAFYLCASSTAGTGFEQYFGPGTRLTVT.

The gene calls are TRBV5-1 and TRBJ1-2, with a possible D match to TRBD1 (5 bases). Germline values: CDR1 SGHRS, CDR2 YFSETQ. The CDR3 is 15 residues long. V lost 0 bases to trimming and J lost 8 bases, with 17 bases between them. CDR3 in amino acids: CASSLEAGRNGGYTF. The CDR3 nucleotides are TGCGCCAGCAGCTTGGAGGCGGGGCGAAACGGCGGCTACACCTTC.

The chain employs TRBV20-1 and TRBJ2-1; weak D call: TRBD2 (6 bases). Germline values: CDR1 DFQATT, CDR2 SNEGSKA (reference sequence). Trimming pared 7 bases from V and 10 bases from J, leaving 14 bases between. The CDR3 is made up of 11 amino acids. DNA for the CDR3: TGCAGTGGGCGGGGAGCACGGGAGCAGTTCTTC. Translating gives CSGRGAREQFF.

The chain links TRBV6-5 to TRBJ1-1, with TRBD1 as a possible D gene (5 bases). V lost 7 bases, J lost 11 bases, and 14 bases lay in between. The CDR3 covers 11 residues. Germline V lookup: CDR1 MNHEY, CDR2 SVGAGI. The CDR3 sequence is CASKADNSAFF. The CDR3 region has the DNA TGTGCCAGCAAGGCGGACAATTCGGCTTTCTTT.

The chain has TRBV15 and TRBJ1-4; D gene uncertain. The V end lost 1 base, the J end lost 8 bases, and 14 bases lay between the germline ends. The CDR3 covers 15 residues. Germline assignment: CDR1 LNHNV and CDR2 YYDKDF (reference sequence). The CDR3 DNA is TGTGCCACCAGCAGAGTGACACCCCGGGAGGAAAAACTGTTTTTT. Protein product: CATSRVTPREEKLFF.

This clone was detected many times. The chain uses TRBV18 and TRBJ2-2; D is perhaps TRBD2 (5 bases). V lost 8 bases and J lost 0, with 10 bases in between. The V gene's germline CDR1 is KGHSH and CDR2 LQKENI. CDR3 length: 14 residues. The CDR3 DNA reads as TGTGCCAGCCAGACGGGGACGAACACCGGGGAGCTGTTTTTT. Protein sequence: CASQTGTNTGELFF.

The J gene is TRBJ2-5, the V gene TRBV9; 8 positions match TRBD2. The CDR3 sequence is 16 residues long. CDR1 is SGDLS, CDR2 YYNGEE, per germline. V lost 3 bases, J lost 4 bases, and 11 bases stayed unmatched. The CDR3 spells CASSGTTGLGRETQYF. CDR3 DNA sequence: TGTGCCAGCAGCGGGACGACGGGACTAGGGCGAGAGACCCAGTACTTC.

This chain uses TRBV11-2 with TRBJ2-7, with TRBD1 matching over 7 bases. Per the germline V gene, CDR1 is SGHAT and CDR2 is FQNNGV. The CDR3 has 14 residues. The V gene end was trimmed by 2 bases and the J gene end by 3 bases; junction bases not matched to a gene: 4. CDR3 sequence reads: CASSLSGDSYEQYF. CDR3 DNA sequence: TGTGCCAGCAGCTTATCCGGGGACAGCTACGAGCAGTACTTC.

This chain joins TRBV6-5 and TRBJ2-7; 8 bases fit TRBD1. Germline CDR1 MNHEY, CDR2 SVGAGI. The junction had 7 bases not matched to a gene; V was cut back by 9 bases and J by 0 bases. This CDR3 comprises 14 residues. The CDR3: CASEQGVSSYEQYF. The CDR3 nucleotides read TGTGCCAGTGAACAGGGGGTGAGCTCCTACGAGCAGTACTTC.

The CDR3, as DNA: TGTGCCAGCAGTGAAGCGCTTCTGGGAGCGGGGGACTCCTACGAGCAGTACTTC. Amino acids: CASSEALLGAGDSYEQYF. The gene calls are TRBV6-1 and TRBJ2-7; 8 nucleotides match TRBD2. V shed 0 bases and J 0 bases; nucleotides not matched to a gene: 10. The CDR3 sequence is 18 residues long. Per germline, CDR1 MNHNS and CDR2 SASEGT.

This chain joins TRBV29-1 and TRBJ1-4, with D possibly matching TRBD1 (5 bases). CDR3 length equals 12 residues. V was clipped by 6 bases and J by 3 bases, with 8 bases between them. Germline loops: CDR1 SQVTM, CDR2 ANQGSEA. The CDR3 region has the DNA TGCAGCGTCGGGGGAGCTAATGAAAAACTGTTTTTT. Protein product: CSVGGANEKLFF. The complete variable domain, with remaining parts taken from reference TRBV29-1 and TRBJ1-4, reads SAVISQKPSRDICQRGTSLTIQCQVDSQVTMMFWYRQQPGQSLTLIATANQGSEATYESGFVIDKFPISRPNLTFSTLTVSNMSPEDSSIYLCSVGGANEKLFFGSGTQLSVL.

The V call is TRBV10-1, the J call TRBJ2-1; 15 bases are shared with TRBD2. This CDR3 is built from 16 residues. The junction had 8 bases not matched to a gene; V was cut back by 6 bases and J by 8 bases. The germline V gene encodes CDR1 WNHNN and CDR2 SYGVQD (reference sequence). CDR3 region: CASSPFGLAGGHEQFF. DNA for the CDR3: TGCGCCAGCAGCCCATTTGGACTAGCGGGGGGGCATGAGCAGTTCTTC.

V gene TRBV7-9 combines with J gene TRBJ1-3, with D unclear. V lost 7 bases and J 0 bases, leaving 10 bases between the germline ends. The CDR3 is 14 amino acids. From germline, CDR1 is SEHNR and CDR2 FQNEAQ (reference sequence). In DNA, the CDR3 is TGTGCCAGCAACAAGAGGGCCTCTGGAAACACCATATATTTT. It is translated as CASNKRASGNTIYF.

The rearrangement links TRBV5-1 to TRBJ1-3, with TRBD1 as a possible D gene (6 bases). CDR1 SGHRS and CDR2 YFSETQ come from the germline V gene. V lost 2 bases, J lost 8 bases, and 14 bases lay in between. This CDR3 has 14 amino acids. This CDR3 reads CASSFQGIEDTIYF. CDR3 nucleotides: TGCGCCAGCAGCTTCCAGGGGATCGAGGACACCATATATTTT.

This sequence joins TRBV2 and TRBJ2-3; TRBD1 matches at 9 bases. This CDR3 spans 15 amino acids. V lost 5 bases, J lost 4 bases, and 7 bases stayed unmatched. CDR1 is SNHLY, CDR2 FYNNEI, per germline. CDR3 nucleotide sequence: TGTGCCAGCAGTTGGGACAGGGATGTTCCAGATACGCAGTATTTT. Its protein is CASSWDRDVPDTQYF.

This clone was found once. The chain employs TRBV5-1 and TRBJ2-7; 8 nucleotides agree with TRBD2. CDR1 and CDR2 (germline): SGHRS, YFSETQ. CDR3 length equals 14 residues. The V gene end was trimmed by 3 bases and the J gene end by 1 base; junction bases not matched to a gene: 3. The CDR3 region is CASSSRGGSYEQYF. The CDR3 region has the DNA TGCGCCAGCAGCTCCCGGGGGGGGTCCTACGAGCAGTACTTC.